This T cell receptor beta chain was documented in a study of blood T cell repertoires in COVID-19. Study information: Acute-phase and convalescent COVID-19 samples originated in the United States, Italy and Spain.

Cohorts were assigned according to the clinical history that participants reported. Authors' data handling: Amplification with reference gene primers provided the estimates of nucleated cell counts. Sequenced by immunoSEQ multiplex PCR; TCRdb stores in-frame clones only, minus some. The V and J calls and clone size are taken from that table; D and trimming were inferred from the DNA. The sample includes a few hundred thousand clones, 84% of them seen just once. Germline CDR1 and CDR2: SGHRS and YFSETQ. Trimming took 4 bases from V and 4 from J; bases not matched to a gene: 7. The CDR3 is made up of 15 amino acids.

V gene TRBV5-1 combines with J gene TRBJ1-2, with 10 bases matching TRBD1. The sequence was collected from a man between 50 and 59 years old who had recovered from COVID-19. The specimen sequenced was PBMCs or T cells enriched from blood (not recorded which). DNA of the CDR3: TGCGCCAGCAGCGACCGGGACAGGGGTAGCTATGGCTACACCTTC. Its translation: CASSDRDRGSYGYTF.